Listed here are 30 T cell receptor beta chains from one sample, sequenced in a study of cytomegalovirus exposure and HLA in healthy donors. Vbeta (60) and Jbeta (13) primers were used in the PCR. Only in-frame clones appear in the TCRdb table, and some are missing; sequencing was by immunoSEQ multiplex PCR. Of around 92,000 clones listed, under 80% were seen once; the top ten hold approximately 9.2%. Source material: PBMCs. Receptors originate from a human donor in good health.

The count of this clone is one. One end of the junction varies from germline; a read error may be responsible. The identical CDR3 is also encoded by other nucleotide sequences in the sample. The chain combines TRBV7-2 with TRBJ2-7, with 11 bases that match TRBD1. The germline gives CDR1 SGHTA, CDR2 FQGNSA. The CDR3 consists of 15 residues. The CDR3 bases are TGCGCCAGCAGCCCGAGGGACAGGGGGTCGGTCGAGCAGTACTTC. Encoded protein: CASSPRDRGSVEQYF.

This clone was observed a few times. This chain uses TRBV6-1 with TRBJ1-5; tentatively, D is TRBD1 (5 bases). The V end was cut by 4 bases, the J end by 4 bases, with 11 bases between. The CDR3 contains 14 residues. Germline CDR1 reads MNHNS; CDR2 reads SASEGT. The CDR3: CASSGSGGNQPQHF. DNA for the CDR3: TGTGCCAGCAGTGGTTCCGGGGGAAATCAGCCCCAGCATTTT.

This chain joins TRBV6-1 and TRBJ1-2, with no clear D. CDR1 is MNHNS, CDR2 SASEGT, per germline. The V end was cut by 0 bases, the J end by 9 bases, with 14 bases between. The CDR3 covers 14 residues. CDR3 amino acids: CASSEAGIILSYTF. The CDR3 DNA is TGTGCCAGCAGTGAAGCCGGGATTATATTAAGCTACACCTTC.

The chain uses TRBV6-1 and TRBJ1-2, with 8 bases aligning to TRBD1. V shed 2 bases and J 7 bases; nucleotides not matched to a gene: 15. The germline V gene has CDR1 MNHNS and CDR2 SASEGT. This CDR3 is 17 amino acids long. CDR3 region: CASSEPPDRVFFTGYTF. Here the CDR3 DNA reads TGTGCCAGCAGTGAACCCCCGGACAGGGTTTTTTTTACTGGCTACACCTTC.

This sequence joins TRBV6-5 and TRBJ1-6, with D perhaps TRBD1 (6 bases). CDR3 length equals 15 residues. The ends were cut back, 3 bases at V and 8 bases at J, with 14 bases in the middle. Germline CDR1 reads MNHEY; CDR2 reads SVGAGI. CDR3 coding DNA: TGTGCCAGCAGTTATTCTCGGACAGAAGATTCACCCCTCCACTTT. It translates to CASSYSRTEDSPLHF.

This chain links TRBV30 with TRBJ2-7, with TRBD1 matching over 9 bases. The ends lost 7 bases at V and 5 bases at J; junction bases unmatched: 6. The CDR3 length is 12 residues. The germline V gene encodes CDR1 GTSNPN and CDR2 SVGIG (reference sequence). The CDR3 reads CALDRGPHEQYF. The CDR3 bases are TGTGCCTTGGACAGGGGTCCCCACGAGCAGTACTTC. Full variable domain (remainder filled in from reference TRBV30 and TRBJ2-7): SQTIHQWPATLVQPVGSPLSLECTVEGTSNPNLYWYRQAAGRGLQLLFYSVGIGQISSEVPQNLSASRPQDRQFILSSKKLLLSDSGFYLCALDRGPHEQYFGPGTRLTVT.

The V gene is TRBV10-2, the J gene TRBJ1-5; weak D call: TRBD1 (6 bases). The CDR3 runs 15 residues. Trimming stripped 0 bases from V and 4 bases from J, with 10 bases between. Germline CDR1 reads WSHSY; CDR2 reads SAAADI. The CDR3 region is CASSESEGGNQPQHF. In nucleotides, the CDR3 is TGCGCCAGCAGTGAGTCGGAAGGGGGAAATCAGCCCCAGCATTTT.

The chain uses TRBV7-9 and TRBJ2-7; D call uncertain. CDR1 is SEHNR and CDR2 is FQNEAQ in the germline V gene (reference sequence). Trimming took off 4 bases at V and 2 bases at J, with 3 bases between the two ends. The CDR3 totals 11 residues. CDR3 region: CASSSTYEQYF. The CDR3 region has the DNA TGTGCCAGCAGCTCAACCTACGAGCAGTACTTC. The full variable domain, its missing parts supplied by reference TRBV7-9 and TRBJ2-7, is DTGVSQNPRHKITKRGQNVTFRCDPISEHNRLYWYRQTLGQGPEFLTYFQNEAQLEKSRLLSDRFSAERPKGSFSTLEIQRTEQGDSAMYLCASSSTYEQYFGPGTRLTVT.

The V call is TRBV18, the J call TRBJ1-1; TRBD1 matches at 8 bases. Per the germline V gene, CDR1 is KGHSH and CDR2 is LQKENI. Trimming at V came to 3 bases and at J to 3 bases, leaving 9 bases not matched to a gene. The CDR3 is 16 residues long. DNA of the CDR3: TGTGCCAGCTCACCCGTCCAGGGGGCTATAGACACTGAAGCTTTCTTT. Protein product: CASSPVQGAIDTEAFF.

The chain joins TRBV11-3 to TRBJ2-3; TRBD1 matches at 9 bases. CDR3 size: 17 residues. The germline V gene encodes CDR1 SGHNT and CDR2 YENEEA. V was pared by 6 bases and J by 4 bases, with 14 bases of the junction left unmatched. CDR3 residues: CASSYRGRSHGPDTQYF. The CDR3 nucleotides are TGTGCCAGCAGTTACAGGGGGCGAAGCCATGGTCCAGATACGCAGTATTTT.

The chain has TRBV6-5 and TRBJ2-5; D is perhaps TRBD2 (5 bases). CDR3 length: 14 residues. Trimming removed 7 bases from V and 6 bases from J, with 18 bases in between. Germline V lookup: CDR1 MNHEY, CDR2 SVGAGI. The CDR3 region is CASKKNIGGQTQYF. As DNA, the CDR3 is TGTGCCAGCAAAAAAAATATCGGAGGACAGACCCAGTACTTC.

The genes are TRBV29-1 and TRBJ2-1, with D perhaps TRBD2 (6 bases). This CDR3 has 13 residues. V was clipped by 1 base and J by 7 bases, with 11 bases between them. From germline, CDR1 is SQVTM and CDR2 ANQGSEA. The CDR3 reads CSVEVGGENEQFF. CDR3 DNA: TGCAGCGTTGAAGTAGGAGGGGAGAATGAGCAGTTCTTC.

The CDR3: CASSRDFTDTQYF. In DNA, the CDR3 is TGCGCCAGCAGTCGGGACTTCACAGATACGCAGTATTTT. The rearrangement joins TRBV10-1 to TRBJ2-3; D possibly corresponds to TRBD2 (6 bases). Germline CDR1 reads WNHNN; CDR2 reads SYGVQD (reference sequence). V was clipped by 5 bases and J by 2 bases, with 8 bases between them. The CDR3 has 13 amino acids.

The V call is TRBV7-8, the J call TRBJ1-1; D is perhaps TRBD1 (6 bases). Trimming shortened V by 1 base and J by 2 bases, and 11 bases separated the two germline ends. Germline V gene data show CDR1 as SGHVS and CDR2 as FQNEAQ. This CDR3 comprises 15 residues. The CDR3 region is CASSLVGTTNTEAFF. CDR3 nucleotides: TGTGCCAGCAGCTTAGTAGGGACAACTAACACTGAAGCTTTCTTT.

The chain carries TRBV6-5 and TRBJ1-2; TRBD1 might be the D (6 bases). The CDR3 covers 14 residues. V was shortened by 8 bases and J by 5 bases, with 18 bases between the two germline ends. Germline loops: CDR1 MNHEY, CDR2 SVGAGI. CDR3 coding DNA: TGTGCCAGCGGACCCGTGGACAGACCTTATGGCTACACCTTC. This sequence encodes CASGPVDRPYGYTF.

J is TRBJ1-1 and V is TRBV6-1, with D perhaps TRBD1 (6 bases). V lost 10 bases, J lost 0 bases, and 12 bases lay in between. Germline V gene sequence: CDR1 MNHNS, CDR2 SASEGT. CDR3 size: 13 residues. The CDR3 region has the DNA TGTGCCATCCAAGGACAGTTGAACACTGAAGCTTTCTTT. Its translation is CAIQGQLNTEAFF.

This CDR3 is CASSAHQSGYTF. The CDR3 DNA reads TGTGCCAGCAGCGCGCATCAAAGCGGCTACACCTTC. The J gene is TRBJ1-2, the V gene TRBV2; D not resolved. From germline, CDR1 is SNHLY and CDR2 FYNNEI. The CDR3 runs to 12 residues. V was shortened by 6 bases and J by 8 bases, with 13 bases between the two germline ends.

V is TRBV6-5 and J is TRBJ2-1; 9 bases align to TRBD1. Trimming cost V 4 bases and J 2 bases; bases outside gene matches: 6. CDR1 and CDR2 (germline): MNHEY, SVGAGI. The CDR3 sequence is 16 residues long. The CDR3 reads CASSSKRDRAYNEQFF. DNA for the CDR3: TGTGCCAGCAGTTCTAAAAGGGACAGGGCCTACAATGAGCAGTTCTTC.

This rearrangement joins TRBV5-1 to TRBJ1-4; the D is unclear. CDR3 length: 15 residues. The ends were cut back, 2 bases at V and 8 bases at J, with 16 bases in the middle. The germline V gene has CDR1 SGHRS and CDR2 YFSETQ. The CDR3 region has the DNA TGCGCCAGCAGCTTCGGAGGGAGGGTAGACGAAAAACTGTTTTTT. Translation gives CASSFGGRVDEKLFF. The variable domain in full, completed from reference TRBV5-1 and TRBJ1-4, reads KAGVTQTPRYLIKTRGQQVTLSCSPISGHRSVSWYQQTPGQGLQFLFEYFSETQRNKGNFPGRFSGRQFSNSRSEMNVSTLELGDSALYLCASSFGGRVDEKLFFGSGTQLSVL.

The V gene is TRBV5-1, the J gene TRBJ2-7, with 16 nucleotides matching TRBD2. This CDR3 contains 19 residues. After removal of 3 bases from V and 3 bases from J, the junction contained 12 bases not matched to a gene. In germline, CDR1 is SGHRS, CDR2 YFSETQ. CDR3 DNA sequence: TGCGCCAGCAGCTCCCCCGGGACTAGCGGGAGGGCCAGAAACTACGAGCAGTACTTC. Protein: CASSSPGTSGRARNYEQYF. Complete variable domain (other parts from reference TRBV5-1 and TRBJ2-7): KAGVTQTPRYLIKTRGQQVTLSCSPISGHRSVSWYQQTPGQGLQFLFEYFSETQRNKGNFPGRFSGRQFSNSRSEMNVSTLELGDSALYLCASSSPGTSGRARNYEQYFGPGTRLTVT.

Worth noting for this clone: At one end the junction does not follow the germline gene, possibly because of a read error. The rearrangement links TRBV4-1 to TRBJ1-6; D not certain. Germline CDR1 reads MGHRA; CDR2 reads YSYEKL. The CDR3 loop spans 15 amino acids. CDR3 amino acids: CASSQDRRYSSPLHF. As DNA, the CDR3 is TGCGCCAGCAGCCAAGATCGGCGGTATAGTTCACCCCTCCACTTT.

The V call is TRBV5-6, the J call TRBJ2-7, with 7 bases fitting TRBD1. CDR3 length: 15 residues. V shed 0 bases and J 4 bases; nucleotides not matched to a gene: 7. Germline V gene lookup returns CDR1 SGHDT and CDR2 YYEEEE. This CDR3 reads CASSLVVGTDYEQYF. The DNA for the CDR3 is TGTGCCAGCAGCTTGGTTGTTGGGACAGATTACGAGCAGTACTTC.

V gene TRBV6-5 combines with J gene TRBJ2-7, with D possibly TRBD1 on 5 matching bases. This CDR3 is built from 13 residues. Germline V CDR1 and CDR2: MNHEY, SVGAGI. Deletions cut 4 bases from V and 5 bases from J, with 12 bases between. The CDR3 is CASSSQGSDEQYF. In DNA form, the CDR3 reads TGTGCCAGCAGTTCCCAGGGTTCGGACGAGCAGTACTTC.

This clone was detected once. The V and J genes are TRBV23-1 and TRBJ2-7; 8 bases are a match to TRBD1. TRBV23-1 is reported as an ORF; its role is uncertain. The CDR3 is 20 amino acids. V shed 4 bases and J 0 bases; nucleotides not matched to a gene: 20. The CDR3 DNA is TGCGCCAGCAGTCGCGGCCGATGGACAGGGAAGGGGAAAAGCTCCTACGAGCAGTACTTC. It codes for CASSRGRWTGKGKSSYEQYF.

V usage is TRBV5-4 and J usage is TRBJ2-5; 7 bases align to TRBD1. The length of the CDR3 is 14 residues. Germline assignment: CDR1 SGHNT and CDR2 YYREEE (reference sequence). V lost 4 bases and J lost 2; bases outside the gene matches: 5. CDR3 residues: CASSHGTAQETQYF. For the CDR3, the DNA is TGTGCCAGCAGCCATGGGACAGCGCAAGAGACCCAGTACTTC.

The chain employs TRBV25-1 and TRBJ1-2; no firm D call. The germline V and J ends were trimmed by 3 bases and 7 bases, with 6 bases remaining between them. Germline V lookup: CDR1 MGHDK, CDR2 SYGVNS. This CDR3 has 11 amino acids. CDR3 DNA: TGTGCCAGCAGTGAGAGTAGTGGCTACACCTTC. Amino acids: CASSESSGYTF.

This clone occurred a few times. This chain joins TRBV2 and TRBJ2-2; possible D gene TRBD2, 6 bases. V was cut by 8 bases and J by 6 bases, with 13 bases left in between. CDR1 SNHLY and CDR2 FYNNEI come from the germline V gene. This CDR3 region has 13 residues. CDR3 coding DNA: TGTGCCAGCTTACGGGACTCTTCCGGGGAGCTGTTTTTT. Translation gives CASLRDSSGELFF.

The genes are TRBV19 and TRBJ1-1; weak D call: TRBD1 (6 bases). The germline V gene encodes CDR1 LNHDA and CDR2 SQIVND (reference sequence). This CDR3 has 14 residues. The V and J ends lost 5 bases and 1 base respectively, with 11 bases between them. The CDR3 DNA is TGTGCCAGTAGTCCCAGACAGGAGAACACTGAAGCTTTCTTT. This sequence encodes CASSPRQENTEAFF.

This chain links TRBV4-1 with TRBJ1-1, with D possibly matching TRBD1 (5 bases). Trimming pared 0 bases from V and 2 bases from J, leaving 10 bases between. The CDR3 covers 15 residues. Germline-derived CDR1 and CDR2 are MGHRA and YSYEKL. The CDR3 loop reads CASSQEVRANTEAFF. The CDR3 DNA reads TGCGCCAGCAGCCAAGAAGTCAGGGCTAACACTGAAGCTTTCTTT.

This clone was counted between two and nine times. The chain uses TRBV2 and TRBJ2-7; D gene unclear. CDR1 is SNHLY, CDR2 FYNNEI, per germline. The V and J ends lost 8 bases and 0 bases respectively, with 17 bases between them. This CDR3 has 15 residues. This CDR3 reads CASGFGDFSSYEQYF. CDR3 nucleotide sequence: TGTGCCAGCGGGTTTGGCGACTTTAGCTCCTACGAGCAGTACTTC.